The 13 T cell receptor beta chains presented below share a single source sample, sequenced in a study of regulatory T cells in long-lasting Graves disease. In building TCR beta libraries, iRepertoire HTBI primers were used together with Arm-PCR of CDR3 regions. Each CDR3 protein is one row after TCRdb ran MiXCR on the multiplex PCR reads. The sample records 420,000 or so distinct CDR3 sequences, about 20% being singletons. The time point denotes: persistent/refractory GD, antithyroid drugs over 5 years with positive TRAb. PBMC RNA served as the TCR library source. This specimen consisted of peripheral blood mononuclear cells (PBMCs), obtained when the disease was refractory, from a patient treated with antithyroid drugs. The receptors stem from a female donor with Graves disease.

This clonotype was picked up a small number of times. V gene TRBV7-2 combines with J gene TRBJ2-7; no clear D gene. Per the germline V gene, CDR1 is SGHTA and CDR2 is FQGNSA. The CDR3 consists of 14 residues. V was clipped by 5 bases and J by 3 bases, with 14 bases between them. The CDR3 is CASSNKWGGYEQYF. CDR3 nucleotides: TGTGCCAGCAGCAATAAATGGGGTGGCTACGAGCAGTACTTC.

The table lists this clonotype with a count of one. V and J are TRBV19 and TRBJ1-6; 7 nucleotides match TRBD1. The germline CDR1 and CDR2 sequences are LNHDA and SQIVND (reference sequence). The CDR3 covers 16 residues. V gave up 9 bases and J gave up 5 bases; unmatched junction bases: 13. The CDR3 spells CASRPRPGQHNSPLHF. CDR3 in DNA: TGTGCCAGCAGACCGAGACCGGGACAGCATAATTCACCCCTCCACTTT.

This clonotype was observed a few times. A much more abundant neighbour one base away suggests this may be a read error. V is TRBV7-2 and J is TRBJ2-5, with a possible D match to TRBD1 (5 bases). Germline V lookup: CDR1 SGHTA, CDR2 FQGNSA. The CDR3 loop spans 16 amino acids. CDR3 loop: CASGLVSTATQETQYF. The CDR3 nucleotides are TGTGCCAGCGGCTTAGTGTCGACAGCTACCCAAGAGACCCAGTACTTC.

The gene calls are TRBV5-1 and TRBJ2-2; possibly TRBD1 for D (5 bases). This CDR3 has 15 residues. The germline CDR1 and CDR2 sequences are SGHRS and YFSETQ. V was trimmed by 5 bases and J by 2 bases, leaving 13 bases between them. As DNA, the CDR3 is TGCGCCAGCAGGGTGGACACCTATAACACCGGGGAGCTGTTTTTT. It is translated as CASRVDTYNTGELFF.

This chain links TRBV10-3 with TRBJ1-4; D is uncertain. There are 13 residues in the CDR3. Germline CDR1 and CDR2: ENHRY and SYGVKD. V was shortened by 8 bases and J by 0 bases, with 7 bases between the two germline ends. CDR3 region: CAIGRATNEKLFF. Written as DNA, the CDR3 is TGTGCCATCGGGAGGGCAACTAATGAAAAACTGTTTTTT.

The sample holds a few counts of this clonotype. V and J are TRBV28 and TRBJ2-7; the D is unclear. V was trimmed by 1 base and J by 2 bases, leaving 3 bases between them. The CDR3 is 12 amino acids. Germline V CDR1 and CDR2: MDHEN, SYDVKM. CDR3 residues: CASSLYTYEQYF. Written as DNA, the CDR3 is TGTGCCAGCAGTTTATATACCTACGAGCAGTACTTC.

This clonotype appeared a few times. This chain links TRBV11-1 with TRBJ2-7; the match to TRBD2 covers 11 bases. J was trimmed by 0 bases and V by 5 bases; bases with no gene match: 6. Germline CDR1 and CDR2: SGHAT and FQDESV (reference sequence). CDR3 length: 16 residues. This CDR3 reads CASSTLTSGSSYEQYF. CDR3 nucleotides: TGTGCCAGCAGCACCCTCACTAGCGGGAGCTCCTACGAGCAGTACTTC.

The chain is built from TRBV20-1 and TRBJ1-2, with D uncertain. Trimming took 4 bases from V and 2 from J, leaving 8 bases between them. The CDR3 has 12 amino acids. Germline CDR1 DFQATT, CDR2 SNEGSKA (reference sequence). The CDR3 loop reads CSAMTNNYGYTF. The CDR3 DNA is TGCAGTGCTATGACAAACAACTATGGCTACACCTTC.

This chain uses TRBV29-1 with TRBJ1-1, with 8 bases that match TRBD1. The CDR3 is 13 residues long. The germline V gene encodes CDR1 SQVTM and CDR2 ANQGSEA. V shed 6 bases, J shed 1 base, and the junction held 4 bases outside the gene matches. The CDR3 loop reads CSVIGQGNTEAFF. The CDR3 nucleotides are TGCAGCGTAATAGGACAGGGGAACACTGAAGCTTTCTTT.

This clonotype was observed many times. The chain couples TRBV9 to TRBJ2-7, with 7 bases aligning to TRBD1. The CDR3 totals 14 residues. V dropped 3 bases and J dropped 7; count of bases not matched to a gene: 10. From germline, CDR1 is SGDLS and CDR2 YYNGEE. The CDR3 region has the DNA TGTGCCAGCAGCGACGGACCTGGCAGGGGGGAGCAGTACTTC. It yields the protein CASSDGPGRGEQYF.

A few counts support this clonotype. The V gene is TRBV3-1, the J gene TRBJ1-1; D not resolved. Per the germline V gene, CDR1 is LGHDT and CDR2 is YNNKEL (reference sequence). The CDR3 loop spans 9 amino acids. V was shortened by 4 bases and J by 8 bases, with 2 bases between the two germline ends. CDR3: CASSREAFF. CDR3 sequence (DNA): TGTGCCAGCAGCCGCGAAGCTTTCTTT.

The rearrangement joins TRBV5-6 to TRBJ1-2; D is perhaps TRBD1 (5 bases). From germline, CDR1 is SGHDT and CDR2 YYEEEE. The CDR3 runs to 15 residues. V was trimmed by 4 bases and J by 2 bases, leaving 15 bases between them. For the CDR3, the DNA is TGTGCCAGCAGCGGGACCGACCGGGGCAACTATGGCTACACCTTC. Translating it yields CASSGTDRGNYGYTF.

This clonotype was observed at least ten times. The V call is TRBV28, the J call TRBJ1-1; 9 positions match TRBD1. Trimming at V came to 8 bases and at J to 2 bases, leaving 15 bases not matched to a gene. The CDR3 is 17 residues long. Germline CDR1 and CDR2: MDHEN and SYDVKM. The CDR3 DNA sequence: TGTGCCAGCGGCAGGACAGGGGCGTTGGGAAGTAACACTGAAGCTTTCTTT. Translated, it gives CASGRTGALGSNTEAFF.